This is a list of T cell receptor beta chains from one sample in a study of blood T cell repertoires in COVID-19. Repertoires were generated with immunoSEQ multiplex PCR, while TCRdb's copy carries only in-frame clones and drops some. The table includes about 180,000 clones, around 88% detected once. Sequenced: PBMCs or T cells enriched from blood (not recorded which). The source is a woman aged 30 to 39 who had recovered from COVID-19. Each CDR3 is given with its conserved first and last residue. D genes are given only for firm matches. Rows give clone size only sometimes, using once, few, many, or a class for an expanded clone.

TRBD1	TRBV7-9	NA	TRBJ2-7	TGTGCCAGCAGCCGGACAGGGGTCAATGGGGAGCAGTACTTC	CASSRTGVNGEQYF
NA	TRBV21-1	NA	TRBJ1-5	TGTGCCAGCAGGGACAGGGCCCATTTAAATCAGCCCCAGCATTTT	CASRDRAHLNQPQHF
NA	TRBV7-9	NA	TRBJ1-3	TGTGCCATCATTAAAGAGGGTTTGGGAGGATCGATAAACACCATATATTTT	CAIIKEGLGGSINTIYF
NA	TRBV2	NA	TRBJ1-1	TGTGCCAGCACTGCGGGAGAGAACACTGAAGCTTTCTTT	CASTAGENTEAFF
TRBD1	TRBV3-1/TRBV3-2	NA	TRBJ2-5	TGTGCCAGCAGCCTGGCCGGGACAGTCCCCGGAGAGACCCAGTACTTC	CASSLAGTVPGETQYF
NA	TRBV6-1	NA	TRBJ1-3	TGTGCCAGCAGTGGTCCGGGACACCGCTCTGGAAACACCATATATTTT	CASSGPGHRSGNTIYF
TRBD1	TRBV18	NA	TRBJ2-3	TGTGCCAGCTCACCCGGTGACAGGGGGCATACAGATACGCAGTATTTT	CASSPGDRGHTDTQYF
TRBD2	TRBV12-3/TRBV12-4	NA	TRBJ2-1	TGTGCCAGCAGTTTTGGCGGGACTAAGCAGTTCTTC	CASSFGGTKQFF
TRBD1	TRBV7-8	NA	TRBJ2-7	TGTGCCAGCGGAAAACAGGGGCTTTATGCCTACGAGCAGTACTTC	CASGKQGLYAYEQYF
NA	TRBV19	NA	TRBJ1-5	TGTGCCAGTACAGGCCGACCAGGTCGGTTGCCCCAGCATTTT	CASTGRPGRLPQHF
NA	TRBV11-3	NA	TRBJ2-3	TGTGCCAGCAGCTTACCGGGGAACACAGATACGCAGTATTTT	CASSLPGNTDTQYF
NA	TRBV18	NA	TRBJ2-7	TGTGCCAGCTCACCTAGGAGGGACTTTTACGAGCAGTACTTC	CASSPRRDFYEQYF
TRBD2	TRBV28	NA	TRBJ2-3	TGTGCCAGCAGGGGACTAGGGATGCGGGATACGCAGTATTTT	CASRGLGMRDTQYF
NA	TRBV19	NA	TRBJ2-7	TGTGCCAGTAGTACAGACTACGTGAGGGAGCAGTACTTC	CASSTDYVREQYF
TRBD1	TRBV19	NA	TRBJ2-1	TGTGCCAGTAGTAGGGACAGGGGCAATGAGCAGTTCTTC	CASSRDRGNEQFF
NA	TRBV10-3	NA	TRBJ2-7	TGTGCCATAGGGACTCAAACCTACGAGCAGTACTTC	CAIGTQTYEQYF
TRBD2	TRBV7-3	few	TRBJ2-1	TGTGCCAGCAGCTCTAGCGGGAGGGCCTACAATGAGCAGTTCTTC	CASSSSGRAYNEQFF
TRBD2	TRBV5-8	many	TRBJ2-1	TGTGCCAGCAGCTTAGGACTAGCGGGAGCCTACAATGAGCAGTTCTTC	CASSLGLAGAYNEQFF
NA	TRBV6-5	NA	TRBJ2-7	TGTGCCAGCAGGGGGCACGAGCAGTACTTC	CASRGHEQYF
TRBD1	TRBV10-1	NA	TRBJ1-6	TGCCAGAAAGACAGCCAAAATCTTTCAACCCTGGGGACAGTCTATAATTCACCCCTCCACTTT	CQKDSQNLSTLGTVYNSPLHF
NA	TRBV14	NA	TRBJ2-5	TGTGCCAGCAGCCAAGTAACCGCGCAAGAGACCCAGTACTTC	CASSQVTAQETQYF
TRBD2	TRBV27	NA	TRBJ2-7	TGTGCTTCGTCGCTGGGACTAGCGCCAAACCGCTCCTACGAGCAGTACTTC	CASSLGLAPNRSYEQYF
TRBD1	TRBV6-4	NA	TRBJ2-1	TGTGCCAGCAGTGACTCGGGGACAGGGGGCAATGAGCAGTTCTTC	CASSDSGTGGNEQFF
NA	TRBV29-1	NA	TRBJ2-1	TGCGCCCTAATAAGCAACTACAATGAGCAGTTCTTC	CALISNYNEQFF